The source of this T cell receptor (beta chain) is a study of cytomegalovirus exposure and HLA in healthy donors. Study outcomes and limitations: TCR beta chains numbering more than 150 were designated cytomegalovirus-associated.

The V gene's germline CDR1 is LGHNA and CDR2 YSLEER. The CDR3 consists of 15 residues. The ends were cut back, 0 bases at V and 5 bases at J, with 11 bases in the middle. With regard to this clone: Its target is unknown.

With 60 Vbeta and 13 Jbeta primers, the PCR was carried out. The repertoire was sequenced with immunoSEQ multiplex PCR; TCRdb's copy has only in-frame clones and lacks some. The sample includes about 120,000 clones, roughly 82% of them seen just once. The clonotype comes from a male donor in good health and CMV-seropositive. This chain uses TRBV4-3 with TRBJ1-5, with a possible D match to TRBD1 (5 bases). The sequenced sample was PBMCs. The CDR3 DNA follows: TGCGCCAGCAGCCAAGATGGGGCGGGGGATCAGCCCCAGCATTTT. This encodes CASSQDGAGDQPQHF.